This T cell receptor beta chain was sequenced during a study of blood T cell repertoires in COVID-19. This clone came up a few times. Per the study methods: Reference gene primer amplification yielded estimated nucleated cell counts. Measured with immunoSEQ multiplex PCR; TCRdb has only the in-frame clones, and not every one. The D gene and trimming were derived from the DNA, and the V and J assignments and clone size from that table. Among 90,000 or so clones listed, about nine tenths were seen once. V lost 4 bases, J lost 4 bases, and 20 bases lay in between. The germline gives CDR1 MGHRA, CDR2 YSYEKL. This CDR3 has 17 residues.

The TCR was taken from a man aged 55 to 70 with acute or convalescent COVID-19. The genes are TRBV4-1 and TRBJ1-5; D might be TRBD1 (5 bases). What was sequenced was peripheral blood. CDR3 in amino acids: CASSRTDVGASNQPQHF. In DNA form, the CDR3 reads TGCGCCAGCAGCCGCACCGATGTAGGGGCCTCAAATCAGCCCCAGCATTTT.